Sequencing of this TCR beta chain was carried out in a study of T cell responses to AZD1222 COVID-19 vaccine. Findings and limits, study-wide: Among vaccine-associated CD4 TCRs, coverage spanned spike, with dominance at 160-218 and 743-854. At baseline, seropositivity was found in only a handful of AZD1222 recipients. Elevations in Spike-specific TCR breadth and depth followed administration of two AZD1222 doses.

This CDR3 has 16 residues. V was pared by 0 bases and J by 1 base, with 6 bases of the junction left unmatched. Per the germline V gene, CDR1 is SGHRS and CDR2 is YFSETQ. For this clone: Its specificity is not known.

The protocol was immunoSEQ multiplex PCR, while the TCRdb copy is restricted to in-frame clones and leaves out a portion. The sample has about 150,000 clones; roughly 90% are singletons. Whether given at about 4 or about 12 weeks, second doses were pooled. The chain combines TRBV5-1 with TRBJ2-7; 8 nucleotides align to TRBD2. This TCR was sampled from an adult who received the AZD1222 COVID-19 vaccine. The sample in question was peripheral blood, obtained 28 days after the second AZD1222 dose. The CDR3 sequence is CASSLGVAGKSYEQYF. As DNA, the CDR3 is TGCGCCAGCAGCTTGGGGGTAGCGGGGAAATCCTACGAGCAGTACTTC.